This entry lists 9 T cell receptor beta chains sequenced from one sample in a study of control samples from healthy donors and cancer patients. Using immunoSEQ multiplex PCR, the repertoire was profiled, and TCRdb retains in-frame clones only, with some absent. This table holds about 79,000 clones, 93% found once. Sequencing was performed on PBMCs. These receptors all stem from a woman in her thirties or forties with lung cancer.

The chain combines TRBV4-1 with TRBJ2-3, with 12 bases matching TRBD2. This CDR3 has 17 residues. The ends lost 4 bases at V and 3 bases at J; junction bases unmatched: 8. Germline assignment: CDR1 MGHRA and CDR2 YSYEKL. CDR3 protein: CASSPLAGGLSTDTQYF. The CDR3 nucleotides are TGCGCCAGCAGCCCACTAGCGGGGGGCCTCTCTACAGATACGCAGTATTTT.

The rearrangement uses TRBV12-3 or TRBV12-4 and TRBJ1-2, with D uncertain. With 5 bases removed from V and 1 base from J, the gap between germline ends came to 8 bases. The CDR3 runs to 13 residues. CDR3 DNA sequence: TGTGCCAGCAGTGCTACAGTTAACTATGGCTACACCTTC. Translated: CASSATVNYGYTF.

The rearrangement uses TRBV19 and TRBJ1-3; maybe TRBD1 (6 bases). Germline CDR1 LNHDA, CDR2 SQIVND (reference sequence). The V end lost 5 bases, the J end lost 0 bases, and 11 bases lay between the germline ends. The CDR3 covers 15 residues. CDR3: CASSYRVSSGNTIYF. The CDR3 DNA follows: TGTGCCAGTAGTTACAGGGTCTCCTCTGGAAACACCATATATTTT.

The chain joins TRBV7-2 to TRBJ1-3, with no clear D. V lost 1 base and J 8 bases, leaving 12 bases between the germline ends. Germline CDR1 is SGHTA and CDR2 is FQGNSA. CDR3 length equals 14 residues. The chain's CDR3 is CASSLGTPFDTIYF. CDR3 coding DNA: TGTGCCAGCAGCTTAGGGACCCCCTTTGACACCATATATTTT.

Details on this clone: Additional DNA sequences in this sample encode the identical CDR3. This chain joins TRBV12-5 and TRBJ1-2; 10 bases fit TRBD1. Germline CDR1 reads LGHNT; CDR2 reads FRNRAP. CDR3 size: 16 residues. V trimming: 4 bases; J trimming: 8 bases; junction bases outside the gene matches: 13. CDR3 nucleotide sequence: TGTGCTAGTGGTTGCGGACAGGGGGGACAAGGGCGGGGCTACACCTTC. Its translation: CASGCGQGGQGRGYTF.

The CDR3 protein is CASSRAGEETQYF. CDR3 nucleotide sequence: TGTGCCAGCAGCCGGGCGGGGGAAGAGACCCAGTACTTC. The chain is built from TRBV5-4 and TRBJ2-5, with 7 bases lining up with TRBD2. The CDR3 sequence is 13 residues long. V lost 4 bases to trimming and J lost 3 bases; unmatched junction nucleotides: 3. CDR1 and CDR2 from the germline V gene are SGHNT and YYREEE (reference sequence). The variable domain in full, with the rest retrieved from reference TRBV5-4 and TRBJ2-5, is ETGVTQSPTHLIKTRGQQVTLRCSSQSGHNTVSWYQQALGQGPQFIFQYYREEENGRGNFPPRFSGLQFPNYSSELNVNALELDDSALYLCASSRAGEETQYFGPGTRLLVL.

The V and J genes are TRBV5-5 and TRBJ1-1; the D gene is possibly TRBD1 (6 bases). Between the trimmed V and J ends, which lost 6 bases and 4 bases, there was a span of 19 bases. The CDR3 has 15 residues. Germline V CDR1 and CDR2: SGHKS, YYEKEE (reference sequence). Here the CDR3 reads CASTAAGVRSTEAFF. The DNA for the CDR3 is TGTGCCAGCACGGCCGCAGGGGTACGTTCCACTGAAGCTTTCTTT. Looking up the rest from reference TRBV5-5 and TRBJ1-1 gives the full variable domain: DAGVTQSPTHLIKTRGQQVTLRCSPISGHKSVSWYQQVLGQGPQFIFQYYEKEERGRGNFPDRFSARQFPNYSSELNVNALLLGDSALYLCASTAAGVRSTEAFFGQGTRLTVV.

V and J are TRBV10-3 and TRBJ2-2; D is unresolved. V lost 0 bases, J lost 1 base, and 6 bases lay in between. The CDR3 sequence is 15 residues long. Germline CDR1 ENHRY, CDR2 SYGVKD. DNA for the CDR3: TGTGCCATCAGTGAGTCGGTAGGGAACACCGGGGAGCTGTTTTTT. Residues: CAISESVGNTGELFF.

The chain joins TRBV6-5 to TRBJ1-1, with 10 bases aligning to TRBD1. The CDR3 contains 13 residues. Germline CDR1 reads MNHEY; CDR2 reads SVGAGI. V shed 6 bases and J 5 bases; nucleotides not matched to a gene: 3. The CDR3 protein is CASRGTGETEAFF. The CDR3 DNA follows: TGTGCCAGCAGGGGGACAGGGGAAACTGAAGCTTTCTTT.